This T cell receptor (beta chain) was recovered during a study of T cells in tumors and immune-related adverse events (dated by TCRdb to about 2021). The sample's treatment or condition label, in plain terms: nivolumab (PD-1 blockade) given before sampling. The DNeasy Blood and Tissue Kit was used to extract DNA from formalin-fixed paraffin-embedded specimens. Using the immunoSEQ assay, the TCR beta locus was amplified and sequenced, producing bulk TCR Vbeta CDR3 data. The original methods were these. Non-productive CDR3s, sequences shorter than 7 amino acids, and those not starting with C or ending with F/W were excluded. Analysis was restricted to specimens with at least 1000 reads, and each clonotype was defined at the amino acid level. Clonality was calculated as 1 minus Pielou's evenness. To equalize library sizes, abundance-weighted random subsampling with replacement was performed and repeated 100 times so that 95% confidence intervals could be reported. The Morisita overlap index was used to quantify repertoire overlap, and for each specimen the top 40 clones were checked for overlap with the irAE. The table was pulled from immuneACCESS by TCRdb, which kept in-frame rearrangements only. Such tables lose some clones; where checked, under half of the loss comes from unresolved V genes, and the rest has no known cause. D and trimming were read from the DNA, whereas the V and J calls and clone size are those reported in that table. The sample records under 10,000 clones, 85% to 95% of which are singletons. The ten largest account for less than 2.5% of the sample.

As concerns this clone: There is no known antigen for this receptor. Base-call qualities are not available, and no considerably larger clone is one nucleotide away.

The CDR3 holds 14 amino acids from the cysteine to the phenylalanine. Kept here is only the CDR3 DNA, which spans 42 bases and is read in frame from base 1. Ends trimmed: V by 5 bases, J by 5 bases; bases unmatched to a gene: 9. The germline V gene supplies CDR1 SGHRS and CDR2 YFSETQ. Specimen: lymph node tissue, collected from a patient treated with anti-PD-1 therapy. This sequence was found in a female donor with metastatic renal cell carcinoma. Recombination connected TRBV5-1 to TRBJ2-7, with TRBD1 matching 8 junction bases. The CDR3 sequence is CASSMTGAIHEQYF. The DNA sequence is given as TGCGCCAGCAGTATGACAGGGGCCATCCACGAGCAGTACTTC.